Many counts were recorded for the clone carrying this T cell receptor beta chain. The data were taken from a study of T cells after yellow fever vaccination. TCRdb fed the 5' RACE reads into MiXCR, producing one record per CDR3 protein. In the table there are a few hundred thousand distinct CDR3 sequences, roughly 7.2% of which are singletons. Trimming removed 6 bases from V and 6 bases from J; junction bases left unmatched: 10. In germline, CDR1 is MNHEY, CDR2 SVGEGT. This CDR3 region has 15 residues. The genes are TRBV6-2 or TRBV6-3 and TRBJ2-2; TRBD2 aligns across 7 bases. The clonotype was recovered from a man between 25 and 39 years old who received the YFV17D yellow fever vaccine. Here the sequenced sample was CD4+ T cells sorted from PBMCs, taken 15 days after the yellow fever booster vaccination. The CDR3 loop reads CASSLGEGLAGELFF. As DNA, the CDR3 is TGTGCCAGCAGCCTAGGGGAGGGCCTCGCCGGGGAGCTGTTTTTT.